This entry is about one TCR beta chain. Its specific antigen is unknown. No base qualities exist here, and no much larger clone lies one base off it. V ends up 3 bases short and J 1 base short, with an unmatched junction base count of 2. CDR1 and CDR2 (SGHRS, YFSETQ) derive from the germline V gene. There are 15 amino acids in the CDR3, from cysteine to phenylalanine inclusive. The DNA shown is the 45-base CDR3, in frame from base 1. This sample was included in a study of OX40 agonist ivuxolimab in advanced cancers. Background on the whole study: Ivuxolimab was an agonistic, fully human IgG2 monoclonal antibody directed against OX40 (CD134), a costimulatory receptor. Intravenous ivuxolimab was administered to patients every 2 weeks at six dose levels: 0.01, 0.1, 0.3, 1.5, 3 and 10 mg/kg. Of the roughly 52 patients in dose escalation, about 20 had hepatocellular carcinoma, roughly 15 had melanoma, 9 had renal cell carcinoma and 9 had head and neck cancer. In the dose-escalation cohort, roughly four fifths of patients were male, and the mean age was roughly 60 years, with a range of 23 to 79. Prior anti-PD-1, anti-PD-L1 or anti-CTLA-4 therapy was permitted, and 35% to 40% of dose-escalation patients had received checkpoint inhibitors. Three dose-escalation patients achieved partial responses, one with hepatocellular carcinoma and two with cutaneous melanoma. Peripheral TCRbeta sequencing was intended to test whether TCR sequence diversity was altered and clonal T-cell expansion was caused by ivuxolimab. The monotherapy dose-escalation portion (N ≈ 50 patients) of the phase I ivuxolimab trial is reported in the paper.

The paper as a whole reports these results and caveats: Low levels of normalized T-cell clonal expansion were also seen in some patients who did not respond. After ivuxolimab, expanded clones were on average more numerous among CD8+ T cells than among CD4+ T cells. In the 0.1-3.0 mg/kg groups, partial responders were among the patients with the lowest normalized peripheral clonal expansion, particularly in CD8+ T cells. At doses of 0.1 to 3.0 mg/kg, clonal expansion of both CD4+ and CD8+ blood T cells was observed from baseline to week 6. The antigen specificity of the peripheral T cells that underwent clonal expansion was not determined.

To sequence the TCRbeta CDR3 region, genomic DNA was isolated from the sorted cells. The immunoSEQ Assay was used to sequence the TCRbeta CDR3 regions. TCRdb re-hosts the immuneACCESS table, in-frame sequences only. Its copies lack some clones; in the studies checked, an unresolved V gene accounts for under half of them, and the cause for the rest is not known. Counted in this sample were 71,000 or so clones; about 88% of them appeared once. The ten biggest clones cover approximately 1% of the sample. The trial excluded patients who had a history of autoimmune disease or were on systemic immunosuppression. Peripheral blood for TCR sequencing was collected from all dose cohorts at baseline, on cycle 4 day 1, and on cycle 7 day 1. Samples were obtained from an open-label, multicenter, first-in-human phase I dose-escalation trial of ivuxolimab. The trial enrolled adults with locally advanced or metastatic head and neck squamous cell, hepatocellular, melanoma or renal cell carcinoma. Before TCR sequencing, CD4+ T cells and CD8+ T cells from peripheral blood were sorted into separate populations.

This TCR was sampled from an adult with an advanced solid tumor such as melanoma, head and neck, liver or kidney cancer. The sequencing used CD4+ or CD8+ T cells sorted from blood, collected in a trial of the OX40 agonist ivuxolimab. The chain is encoded by TRBV5-1 joined to TRBJ2-3; 10 bases in the junction line up with TRBD1. At the DNA level, the sequence is TGCGCCAGCAGCTGGGGGACAGGGGGCACAGATACGCAGTATTTT. Its translation reads: CASSWGTGGTDTQYF.